A selection of T cell receptor beta chains follows, all from one sample in a study of T cells in Graves' hyperthyroidism and ophthalmopathy. TCRdb re-called the multiplex PCR reads through MiXCR, storing one row per CDR3 protein. The profile covers fewer than 900,000 distinct CDR3 sequences, with roughly a sixth appearing a single time and over 15% taken by the ten largest. The sequenced material came from blood. Source of these receptors: a woman aged 50 to 65 with Graves' hyperthyroidism that later progressed to Graves' ophthalmopathy. Both conserved end residues are part of each CDR3. Each record gives: V gene, clone size, J gene, D gene, CDR3 DNA, CDR3 protein. A D gene is named only where the DNA matches it firmly. Clone size, where shown, is once, few, many, or a class for clones that have expanded.

>TRBV5-1|few|TRBJ2-3|TRBD2
TGCGCCAGCAGCTTGGTATCGGGGGGGGCCGATACGCAGTATTTT
CASSLVSGGADTQYF
>TRBV5-1|NA|TRBJ2-5|NA
TGCGCCAGCAGCTTGGTTGGGCGGTGGCTCGAAGAGACCCAGTACTTC
CASSLVGRWLEETQYF
>TRBV19|few|TRBJ2-1|TRBD2
TGTGCCAGTAGTAGGGGGACTAGCGGGTACAATGAGCAGTTCTTC
CASSRGTSGYNEQFF
>TRBV30|many|TRBJ1-1|NA
TGTGCCTGGAGTGAAGGGAACACTGAAGCTTTCTTT
CAWSEGNTEAFF
>TRBV30|many|TRBJ2-2|NA
TGTGCCTGGAGTGTCCTCAGGGTCCGGAACACCGGGGAGCTGTTTTTT
CAWSVLRVRNTGELFF
>TRBV20-1|many|TRBJ2-3|NA
TGCAGTGCTAGAATCGCCTACAGCACAGATACGCAGTATTTT
CSARIAYSTDTQYF
>TRBV2|many|TRBJ2-3|NA
TGTGCCAGCAGTGCCGGCTGGGGGGTACCTGGCACAGATACGCAGTATTTT
CASSAGWGVPGTDTQYF
>TRBV2|many|TRBJ2-7|NA
TGTGCCAGCAGAGACATCGCCGCTTTCTACGAGCAGTACTTC
CASRDIAAFYEQYF
>TRBV11-2|few|TRBJ2-5|NA
TGTGCCAGCAGCTTAGAGGAGAGAGAGACCCAGTACTTC
CASSLEERETQYF
>TRBV13|NA|TRBJ1-2|NA
TGTGCCAGCAGCTACCCGGGGAAGGGTGGGGGCTACACCTTC
CASSYPGKGGGYTF
>TRBV29-1|NA|TRBJ2-5|NA
TGCAGCGTTGAAAAGGCGAGATACAACCAAGAGACCCAGTACTTC
CSVEKARYNQETQYF
>TRBV7-8|many|TRBJ2-7|NA
TGTGCCAGCAGCCGTGAAAACTACGAGCAGTACTTC
CASSRENYEQYF
>TRBV18|NA|TRBJ2-7|NA
TGTGCCAGCTCATTCGGGTCAAGGCAGCAGTACTTC
CASSFGSRQQYF
>TRBV5-4|NA|TRBJ2-7|TRBD1
TGTGCCAGCAGCAGCGGACAGGGGAGCTCCTACGAGCAGTACTTC
CASSSGQGSSYEQYF
>TRBV2|NA|TRBJ1-2|NA
TGTGCCAGCAGGACAGGCTCCGGTGGCTACACCTTC
CASRTGSGGYTF
>TRBV7-9|many|TRBJ2-7|TRBD1
TGTGCCAGCAGCTTACAGGGGGCGCCGACCTACGAGCAGTACTTC
CASSLQGAPTYEQYF
>TRBV29-1|many|TRBJ1-4|TRBD1
TGCAGCGTCCGTGGACAGGATAATGAAAAACTGTTTTTT
CSVRGQDNEKLFF
>TRBV4-1|many|TRBJ2-7|NA
TGCGCCAGCAGCCAAGTAGCGGAGGACTCCTACGAGCAGTACTTC
CASSQVAEDSYEQYF
>TRBV11-2|many|TRBJ2-2|TRBD1
TGTGCCAGCAGCTTCTCAGGGGGTCGGGCCGGGGAGCTGTTTTTT
CASSFSGGRAGELFF
>TRBV11-2|many|TRBJ2-3|NA
TGTGCCAGCAGCCCTAAACAGGGTTGGGGAGATACGCAGTATTTT
CASSPKQGWGDTQYF
>TRBV3-1|many|TRBJ1-4|NA
TGTGCCAGCAGCCAAATAGCGAATGAAAAACTGTTTTTT
CASSQIANEKLFF
>TRBV18|many|TRBJ2-3|NA
TGTGCCAGCTCACCGTGGGGGAGCACAGATACGCAGTATTTT
CASSPWGSTDTQYF
>TRBV9|NA|TRBJ2-7|NA
TGTGCCAGCAGCTCAAGTGGGGTCTACGAGCAGTACTTC
CASSSSGVYEQYF
>TRBV5-1|many|TRBJ1-1|TRBD1
TGCGCCAGCAGCCCTGTGGGACAGGGGTACACTGAAGCTTTCTTT
CASSPVGQGYTEAFF
>TRBV2|few|TRBJ1-3|NA
TGTGCCAGCAGTGGTCTCCAATCTGGAAACACCATATATTTT
CASSGLQSGNTIYF